This TCR beta chain was profiled in a study of shared clonotypes between healthy human individuals. Study-level results: Since donors were few, the genetic and exposure-history diversity represented was limited. Investigators collected only blood, and repertoires in tissues likely differ.

Details on this clone: Its specificity is unknown.

Trimming took 4 bases from V and 3 from J, leaving 16 bases between them. Germline assignment: CDR1 SGHNT and CDR2 YYREEE (reference sequence). The CDR3 has 15 amino acids. Profiling relied on immunoSEQ multiplex PCR, and the TCRdb table lists in-frame clones only, not all of them. This table holds around 940,000 clones, approximately 80% found once. Nashville, Tennessee was home to all donors, each a Caucasian adult. The authors divided CD4+ cells into CD45RA+ naive and CD45RA-negative memory subsets. The rearrangement uses TRBV5-4 and TRBJ2-5, with a possible D match to TRBD2 (6 bases). This TCR came from a man between 18 and 29 years old in good health. The source material was memory CD4+ T cells sorted from blood. Subset here: CD45RA-negative fraction. The CDR3: CASSPKTGEKETQYF. The CDR3 DNA reads as TGTGCCAGCAGCCCGAAAACGGGGGAGAAAGAGACCCAGTACTTC.